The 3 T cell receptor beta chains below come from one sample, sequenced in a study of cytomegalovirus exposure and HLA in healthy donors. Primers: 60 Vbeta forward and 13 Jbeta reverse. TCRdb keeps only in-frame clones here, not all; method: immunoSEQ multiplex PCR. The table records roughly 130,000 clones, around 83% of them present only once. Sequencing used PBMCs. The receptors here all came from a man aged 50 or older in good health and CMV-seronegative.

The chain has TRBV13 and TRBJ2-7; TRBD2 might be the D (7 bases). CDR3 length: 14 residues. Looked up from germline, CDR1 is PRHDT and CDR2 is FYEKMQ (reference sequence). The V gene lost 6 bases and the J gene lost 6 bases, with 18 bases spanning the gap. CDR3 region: CASSQGQGGAEQYF. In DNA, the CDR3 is TGTGCCAGCAGTCAAGGGCAAGGGGGGGCCGAGCAGTACTTC.

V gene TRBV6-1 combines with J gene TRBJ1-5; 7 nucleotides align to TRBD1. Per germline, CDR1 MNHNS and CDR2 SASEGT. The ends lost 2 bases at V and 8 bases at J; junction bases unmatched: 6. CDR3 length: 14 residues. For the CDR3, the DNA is TGTGCCAGCAGTGAATCGGACAGGCTTAAGCCCCAGCATTTT. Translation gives CASSESDRLKPQHF.

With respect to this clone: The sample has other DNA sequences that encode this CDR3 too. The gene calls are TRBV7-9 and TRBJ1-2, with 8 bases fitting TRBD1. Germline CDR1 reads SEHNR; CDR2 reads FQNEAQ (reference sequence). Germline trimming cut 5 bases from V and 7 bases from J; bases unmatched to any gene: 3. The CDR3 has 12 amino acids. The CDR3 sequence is CASSPQGAGYTF. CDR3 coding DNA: TGTGCCAGCAGCCCTCAGGGGGCTGGCTACACCTTC.